These 32 T cell receptor beta chains were all obtained from the same sample, sequenced in a study of cytomegalovirus exposure and HLA in healthy donors. This PCR relied on a set of 60 Vbeta primers and 13 Jbeta primers. TCRdb keeps only in-frame clones here, not all; method: immunoSEQ multiplex PCR. The sample shows almost 200,000 clones, just over 75% of them seen only once. Sequenced: PBMCs. The source of these receptors is a man aged 25-45 years in good health and CMV-seronegative.

This chain links TRBV6-4 with TRBJ2-1, with 7 bases aligning to TRBD2. The V gene's germline CDR1 is MRHNA and CDR2 SNTAGT. The CDR3 runs 17 residues. Losses at the gene ends were 0 bases for V and 0 bases for J; bases not matched to a gene: 5. The CDR3 loop reads CASSDSGEGSSYNEQFF. In nucleotides, the CDR3 is TGTGCCAGCAGTGACTCGGGGGAGGGAAGCTCCTACAATGAGCAGTTCTTC.

The chain uses TRBV5-1 and TRBJ2-5; 7 nucleotides match TRBD2. The germline gives CDR1 SGHRS, CDR2 YFSETQ. The V segment lost 3 bases and the J segment 5 bases; nucleotides outside the gene matches: 7. This CDR3 comprises 14 residues. This chain's CDR3 is CASSSGLEDETQYF. CDR3 in DNA: TGCGCCAGCAGCTCCGGACTAGAGGACGAGACCCAGTACTTC.

This clone appeared a single time. The chain links TRBV13 to TRBJ2-2; 8 nucleotides agree with TRBD2. The germline V gene has CDR1 PRHDT and CDR2 FYEKMQ (reference sequence). The CDR3 spans 18 residues. V was pared by 5 bases and J by 5 bases, with 16 bases of the junction left unmatched. Written as DNA, the CDR3 is TGTGCCAGCAGCCGACTGGGGGTAGCGGGACCAGAAACCGGGGAGCTGTTTTTT. Protein: CASSRLGVAGPETGELFF.

This rearrangement joins TRBV11-2 to TRBJ2-5; D gene unclear. Germline-derived CDR1 and CDR2 are SGHAT and FQNNGV. V was clipped by 1 base and J by 4 bases, with 7 bases between them. The CDR3 runs to 13 residues. CDR3 loop: CASSLVYRETQYF. As DNA, the CDR3 is TGTGCCAGCAGCTTAGTATATAGAGAGACCCAGTACTTC. Full variable domain (remainder filled in from reference TRBV11-2 and TRBJ2-5): EAGVAQSPRYKIIEKRQSVAFWCNPISGHATLYWYQQILGQGPKLLIQFQNNGVVDDSQLPKDRFSAERLKGVDSTLKIQPAKLEDSAVYLCASSLVYRETQYFGPGTRLLVL.

The V call is TRBV4-1, the J call TRBJ2-2, with D perhaps TRBD1 (6 bases). The length of the CDR3 is 16 residues. Trimming cost V 4 bases and J 0 bases, with 12 bases left between them. Germline assignment: CDR1 MGHRA and CDR2 YSYEKL. The CDR3 spells CASSPYTGSNTGELFF. DNA of the CDR3: TGCGCCAGCAGCCCATATACAGGGTCGAACACCGGGGAGCTGTTTTTT.

DNA for the CDR3: TGTGCCAGCAAGAAACTAGCGGATAGCACAGATACGCAGTATTTT. Protein product: CASKKLADSTDTQYF. V and J are TRBV28 and TRBJ2-3, with 8 nucleotides matching TRBD2. V shed 7 bases, J shed 0 bases, and the junction held 6 bases outside the gene matches. The CDR3 runs to 15 residues. Germline CDR1 is MDHEN and CDR2 is SYDVKM.

The count of this clone is one. This chain uses TRBV7-9 with TRBJ2-5; no clear D. Germline CDR1 and CDR2: SEHNR and FQNEAQ (reference sequence). This CDR3 is built from 15 residues. The V end was cut by 1 base, the J end by 5 bases, with 14 bases between. CDR3 amino acids: CASSLGSRLEETQYF. The CDR3 DNA follows: TGTGCCAGCAGCTTAGGATCCAGATTGGAGGAGACCCAGTACTTC.

The chain is built from TRBV7-8 and TRBJ2-1; 7 bases line up with TRBD1. Germline CDR1 SGHVS, CDR2 FQNEAQ. There are 14 residues in the CDR3. V was clipped by 4 bases and J by 8 bases; unmatched bases: 8. The CDR3 protein is CASSSRQGLDEQFF. DNA for the CDR3: TGTGCCAGCAGCTCCAGACAGGGTCTCGATGAGCAGTTCTTC.

V and J are TRBV18 and TRBJ1-2; TRBD1 aligns across 7 bases. Germline assignment: CDR1 KGHSH and CDR2 LQKENI. CDR3 length: 13 amino acids. V shed 3 bases and J 6 bases; nucleotides not matched to a gene: 4. CDR3 region: CASSPRDSHGYTF. In DNA, the CDR3 is TGTGCCAGCTCACCTAGGGACAGCCATGGCTACACCTTC. The entire variable domain, with the rest obtained from reference TRBV18 and TRBJ1-2, is as follows: NAGVMQNPRHLVRRRGQEARLRCSPMKGHSHVYWYRQLPEEGLKFMVYLQKENIIDESGMPKERFSAEFPKEGPSILRIQQVVRGDSAAYFCASSPRDSHGYTFGSGTRLTVV.

This clone was counted a single time. The chain combines TRBV28 with TRBJ1-4, with 9 bases lining up with TRBD1. Germline assignment: CDR1 MDHEN and CDR2 SYDVKM. This CDR3 comprises 15 residues. The junction had 8 bases not matched to a gene; V was cut back by 6 bases and J by 6 bases. For the CDR3, the DNA is TGTGCCAGCAGCCCCTGGGACAGGGTAGATGAAAAACTGTTTTTT. Its protein is CASSPWDRVDEKLFF.

V is TRBV6-1 and J is TRBJ2-7; maybe TRBD2 (5 bases). Germline V gene lookup returns CDR1 MNHNS and CDR2 SASEGT. V lost 5 bases and J lost 4, with 18 bases in between. The CDR3 extends over 15 amino acids. The CDR3 loop is CASSFLGGEKYEQYF. The CDR3 nucleotides read TGTGCCAGCAGTTTCCTGGGTGGGGAGAAATACGAGCAGTACTTC.

The chain joins TRBV4-1 to TRBJ2-3; 10 bases match TRBD1. Germline V gives CDR1 MGHRA, CDR2 YSYEKL. The length of the CDR3 is 16 residues. Trimming cost V 3 bases and J 2 bases; bases outside gene matches: 5. The CDR3: CASSHGQGGFTDTQYF. The DNA for the CDR3 is TGCGCCAGCAGCCATGGACAGGGGGGTTTCACAGATACGCAGTATTTT.

The chain is built from TRBV19 and TRBJ2-1, with D perhaps TRBD1 (6 bases). The V end was cut by 6 bases, the J end by 0 bases, with 18 bases between. Germline loops: CDR1 LNHDA, CDR2 SQIVND (reference sequence). The length of the CDR3 is 17 residues. CDR3 sequence: CASRDGQTTSSYNEQFF. The CDR3 nucleotides are TGTGCCAGTAGGGACGGACAGACTACGAGCTCCTACAATGAGCAGTTCTTC.

This clone turned up a few times. This chain joins TRBV28 and TRBJ2-1; 8 nucleotides match TRBD2. CDR1 and CDR2 (germline): MDHEN, SYDVKM. V lost 4 bases to trimming and J lost 7 bases; unmatched junction nucleotides: 12. The CDR3 is 16 amino acids. The CDR3 protein is CASSSPGRGLLNEQFF. The CDR3 DNA follows: TGTGCCAGCAGTTCCCCCGGGAGGGGATTGTTGAATGAGCAGTTCTTC.

CDR3 nucleotide sequence: TGTGCCAGCAGCCCACCGGGACTAGCACACAATGAGCAGTTCTTC. This codes for CASSPPGLAHNEQFF. The V and J genes are TRBV6-5 and TRBJ2-1, with 9 bases aligning to TRBD2. The germline CDR1 and CDR2 sequences are MNHEY and SVGAGI. CDR3 length: 15 residues. J lost 5 bases, V lost 6 bases, and 8 bases had no gene match.

The chain has TRBV6-1 and TRBJ1-5; 10 bases line up with TRBD1. Germline V CDR1 and CDR2: MNHNS, SASEGT. Unmatched junction bases numbered 7, after V lost 7 bases and J lost 7 bases. There are 14 residues in the CDR3. The DNA for the CDR3 is TGTGCCAGCAAAAGACAGGGGGCCAACCAGCCCCAGCATTTT. The encoded protein is CASKRQGANQPQHF.

This clone has a handful of counts. The chain employs TRBV29-1 and TRBJ2-3; D is possibly TRBD2 (5 bases). The germline V gene encodes CDR1 SQVTM and CDR2 ANQGSEA. Trimming removed 6 bases from V and 1 base from J, with 14 bases in between. This CDR3 region has 14 residues. The CDR3 DNA follows: TGCAGCGTGAAACAGCGGACTGGCACAGATACGCAGTATTTT. Its translation: CSVKQRTGTDTQYF.

The gene calls are TRBV13 and TRBJ2-5, with 7 nucleotides matching TRBD2. The end of the DNA aligns better with TRBJ2-7, so the J call may be wrong. This CDR3 comprises 15 residues. Germline-derived CDR1 and CDR2 are PRHDT and FYEKMQ (reference sequence). This CDR3 is CASSGKLATYYEQYF. CDR3 coding DNA: TGTGCCAGCAGCGGCAAACTAGCGACTTACTACGAGCAGTACTTC.

The chain recombines TRBV18 with TRBJ2-3; D is undetermined. Germline lookup yields CDR1 KGHSH and CDR2 LQKENI. The ends were cut back, 1 base at V and 1 base at J, with 3 bases in the middle. The CDR3 totals 13 residues. CDR3 DNA: TGTGCCAGCTCACCACTAGGCACAGATACGCAGTATTTT. Translation: CASSPLGTDTQYF.

The chain recombines TRBV6-5 with TRBJ2-7; 7 bases fit TRBD1. CDR3 length: 14 amino acids. Trimming removed 1 base from V and 3 bases from J; junction bases left unmatched: 3. The germline V gene has CDR1 MNHEY and CDR2 SVGAGI. The CDR3 sequence is CASSYLGQNYEQYF. Written as DNA, the CDR3 is TGTGCCAGCAGTTACTTGGGACAGAACTACGAGCAGTACTTC.

This chain uses TRBV27 with TRBJ2-2; 8 bases line up with TRBD2. This CDR3 has 16 amino acids. Germline CDR1 and CDR2: MNHEY and SMNVEV (reference sequence). Germline trimming cut 4 bases from V and 5 bases from J; bases unmatched to any gene: 9. The DNA of the CDR3 is TGTGCCAGCAGTTACATAGCGGGGTTTTCAACCGGGGAGCTGTTTTTT. This codes for CASSYIAGFSTGELFF.

The rearrangement joins TRBV28 to TRBJ2-7; TRBD1 agrees at 7 bases. Germline CDR1 reads MDHEN; CDR2 reads SYDVKM. Germline trimming cut 5 bases from V and 2 bases from J; bases unmatched to any gene: 6. This CDR3 spans 14 amino acids. The CDR3 here is CASSPQGTAYEQYF. CDR3 in DNA: TGTGCCAGCAGTCCCCAGGGGACAGCCTACGAGCAGTACTTC.

This sequence joins TRBV5-6 and TRBJ2-7; TRBD1 agrees at 7 bases. Germline CDR1 is SGHDT and CDR2 is YYEEEE. CDR3 length: 14 amino acids. The trim removed 0 bases at V and 4 bases at J, leaving 4 bases unmatched. The DNA of the CDR3 is TGTGCCAGCAGCTTGGCCGGCAGGGGGTACGAGCAGTACTTC. Protein: CASSLAGRGYEQYF. The full variable domain, rest sourced from reference TRBV5-6 and TRBJ2-7, is DAGVTQSPTHLIKTRGQQVTLRCSPKSGHDTVSWYQQALGQGPQFIFQYYEEEERQRGNFPDRFSGHQFPNYSSELNVNALLLGDSALYLCASSLAGRGYEQYFGPGTRLTVT.

This clone showed up just once. This chain connects TRBV5-4 to TRBJ2-7; 8 bases fit TRBD1. The V and J ends lost 4 bases and 0 bases, in that order; junction bases with no gene match: 6. Germline values: CDR1 SGHNT, CDR2 YYREEE (reference sequence). The CDR3 spans 15 residues. In DNA form, the CDR3 reads TGTGCCAGCAGCGCGGGACAGGACCCCTCCTACGAGCAGTACTTC. Translated, it gives CASSAGQDPSYEQYF.

CDR3 sequence reads: CASSTTSGGTDTQYF. The CDR3 DNA is TGTGCCAGTAGTACGACTAGCGGCGGCACAGATACGCAGTATTTT. The chain employs TRBV19 and TRBJ2-3, with 9 bases aligning to TRBD2. The CDR3 extends over 15 amino acids. Trimming took 4 bases from V and 1 from J; bases not matched to a gene: 3. Germline CDR1 is LNHDA and CDR2 is SQIVND (reference sequence).

This chain links TRBV28 with TRBJ1-5; TRBD1 agrees at 7 bases. V lost 3 bases to trimming and J lost 9 bases; unmatched junction nucleotides: 2. This CDR3 comprises 12 residues. Germline V lookup: CDR1 MDHEN, CDR2 SYDVKM. The DNA of the CDR3 is TGTGCCAGCAGTTTGCGGACAGGGCCCCAGCATTTT. Its translation is CASSLRTGPQHF. Together with reference TRBV28 and TRBJ1-5, the CDR3 gives the full variable domain: DVKVTQSSRYLVKRTGEKVFLECVQDMDHENMFWYRQDPGLGLRLIYFSYDVKMKEKGDIPEGYSVSREKKERFSLILESASTNQTSMYLCASSLRTGPQHFGDGTRLSIL.

About this clone itself: One end of the junction varies from germline; a read error may be responsible. The V and J genes are TRBV7-9 and TRBJ1-1; D perhaps matches TRBD1 (5 bases). This CDR3 is 12 amino acids long. Germline V gene data show CDR1 as SEHNR and CDR2 as FQNEAQ (reference sequence). The CDR3 spells CSSSSILRVAFF. In DNA, the CDR3 is TGTTCCAGCAGCTCAATCCTCAGGGTAGCTTTCTTT.

This clone turned up a few times. V gene TRBV6-5 combines with J gene TRBJ2-7; a weak D match, TRBD1 (6 bases). Trimming removed 6 bases at V and 3 bases at J, with 12 bases between. This CDR3 spans 13 amino acids. Germline V CDR1 and CDR2: MNHEY, SVGAGI. The CDR3 region has the DNA TGTGCCAGCAGGAAACAGGGATACTACGAGCAGTACTTC. This translates into CASRKQGYYEQYF.

The chain is built from TRBV25-1 and TRBJ2-4; 10 bases are shared with TRBD2. CDR1 MGHDK and CDR2 SYGVNS come from the germline V gene. The CDR3 consists of 14 residues. V trimming: 4 bases; J trimming: 16 bases; junction bases outside the gene matches: 13. CDR3 residues: CASSAIGTSGIPYF. CDR3 nucleotides: TGTGCCAGCAGTGCTATCGGAACTAGCGGGATACCTTACTTC.

The V call is TRBV2, the J call TRBJ1-1; tentatively, D is TRBD1 (5 bases). Looked up from germline, CDR1 is SNHLY and CDR2 is FYNNEI. Trimming removed 2 bases from V and 7 bases from J, with 11 bases in between. The CDR3 is made up of 13 amino acids. The CDR3 sequence: CASSEIPRVEAFF. The CDR3 bases are TGTGCCAGCAGTGAAATCCCCAGGGTTGAAGCTTTCTTT.

The chain recombines TRBV6-6 with TRBJ1-1; 7 bases are shared with TRBD1. V was clipped by 6 bases and J by 4 bases; unmatched bases: 5. In germline, CDR1 is MNHNY, CDR2 SVGAGI (reference sequence). The CDR3 spans 13 residues. The CDR3 region is CASRNRGITEAFF. The DNA of the CDR3 is TGTGCCAGCAGGAACAGGGGTATCACTGAAGCTTTCTTT.

The V and J genes are TRBV15 and TRBJ1-1; D ambiguous. Trimming cost V 0 bases and J 0 bases, with 14 bases left between them. The CDR3 contains 17 residues. Germline V gene data show CDR1 as LNHNV and CDR2 as YYDKDF (reference sequence). DNA of the CDR3: TGTGCCACCAGCAGAGATACTAGTTGGACCTTGAACACTGAAGCTTTCTTT. Protein sequence: CATSRDTSWTLNTEAFF.